Sequencing of this TCR beta chain was carried out in a study of CD8 T cells in Susac syndrome. Reverse transcription of roughly 0.5 to 1 ug RNA was carried out with random hexamers. The CDR3 of TCR beta was amplified by immunoSEQ multiplex PCR across 54 Vbeta and 13 Jbeta. TCRdb re-called the immunoSEQ multiplex PCR reads through MiXCR, storing one row per CDR3 protein. The data hold nearly 200,000 distinct CDR3 sequences, with nearly 95% observed a single time. It was treatment-naive patients with stable or active relapsing-remitting disease who made up the multiple sclerosis controls. Negative isolation was used for CD8+ and CD4+ T cells and FACS enrichment for TEMRA cells. Trimming left V 3 bases short and J 4 bases short, with 10 bases between. The CDR3 sequence is 13 residues long. The germline V gene has CDR1 LGHDT and CDR2 YNNKEL (reference sequence).

Sequences were obtained from CD4+ T cells from PBMCs. This receptor was identified in a human donor with multiple sclerosis. The V gene is TRBV3-1, the J gene TRBJ2-7; D might be TRBD2 (6 bases). The CDR3 loop is CASSQEGIYEQYF. For the CDR3, the DNA is TGTGCCAGCAGCCAGGAGGGGATTTACGAGCAGTACTTC.